These T cell receptor beta chains were read from a single sample in a study of blood T cells in healthy people across ages. TCRdb reprocessed the 5' RACE reads with MiXCR, giving one entry per CDR3 protein. The sample records about 1.5 million distinct CDR3 sequences, approximately 39% being singletons. Sequencing input: blood. Every receptor here comes from a woman between 18 and 29 years old in good health. CDR3s include the opening cysteine and the closing phenylalanine or tryptophan. Part of the rows lack a size; the others show once, few, many or a class for expanded clones.

J gene: TRBJ2-7
clone size: .
V gene: TRBV20-1
CDR3 protein: CSARPEFRGYGFRDEQYF

J gene: TRBJ1-2
clone size: .
V gene: TRBV15
CDR3 protein: CATSRALGGYYGYTF

J gene: TRBJ2-1
clone size: .
V gene: TRBV11-2
CDR3 protein: CASSSWTARRGNEQFF

J gene: TRBJ2-1
clone size: few
V gene: TRBV12-3/TRBV12-4
CDR3 protein: CASSPRLGATEQFF

J gene: TRBJ1-6
clone size: few
V gene: TRBV12-3/TRBV12-4
CDR3 protein: CASRRRGAGGNSPLHF

J gene: TRBJ2-5
clone size: many
V gene: TRBV12-3/TRBV12-4
CDR3 protein: CASSWAETQYF

J gene: TRBJ2-1
clone size: .
V gene: TRBV6-2/TRBV6-3
CDR3 protein: CASRTSRGGQFSGEQFF

J gene: TRBJ2-1
clone size: .
V gene: TRBV11-1
CDR3 protein: CASSTSLRGSYNEQFF

J gene: TRBJ1-5
clone size: many
V gene: TRBV20-1
CDR3 protein: CSASRGNQPQHF

J gene: TRBJ2-3
clone size: .
V gene: TRBV30
CDR3 protein: CAWSTGVSTDTQYF

J gene: TRBJ2-1
clone size: .
V gene: TRBV6-2/TRBV6-3
CDR3 protein: CASSPIDPSSYNERFF

J gene: TRBJ1-4
clone size: .
V gene: TRBV7-8
CDR3 protein: CASSLDWTDFATNEKLFF

J gene: TRBJ2-7
clone size: few
V gene: TRBV12-1
CDR3 protein: CASREGPNEQYF

J gene: TRBJ1-6
clone size: few
V gene: TRBV7-6
CDR3 protein: CASSLAPGLNSPLHF

J gene: TRBJ1-4
clone size: .
V gene: TRBV7-2
CDR3 protein: CASSSDRGRNEKLFF

J gene: TRBJ1-1
clone size: .
V gene: TRBV4-3
CDR3 protein: CASSQVLGQGNTEAFF

J gene: TRBJ2-7
clone size: few
V gene: TRBV20-1
CDR3 protein: CSARRGIRYEQYF

J gene: TRBJ1-1
clone size: few
V gene: TRBV29-1
CDR3 protein: CSVQRQGEAFF

J gene: TRBJ1-2
clone size: few
V gene: TRBV7-2
CDR3 protein: CASSLMRDGYTF

J gene: .
clone size: .
V gene: TRBV29-1
CDR3 protein: CSVVGGSEGSYNEQYF

J gene: TRBJ2-1
clone size: .
V gene: TRBV10-3
CDR3 protein: CAISEDLYNEQFF

J gene: TRBJ1-1
clone size: many
V gene: TRBV18
CDR3 protein: CASSPPPGNTEAFF

J gene: TRBJ1-2
clone size: once
V gene: TRBV6-5
CDR3 protein: CASRQTGHYGYTF

J gene: TRBJ1-1
clone size: .
V gene: TRBV7-2
CDR3 protein: CASSLAAGVRGEAFF

J gene: TRBJ1-1
clone size: .
V gene: TRBV20-1
CDR3 protein: CSARGWDRANTEAFF

J gene: TRBJ1-1
clone size: .
V gene: TRBV29-1
CDR3 protein: CSVGYIAEAFF

J gene: TRBJ2-3
clone size: .
V gene: TRBV11-3
CDR3 protein: CASSLEYRDGTDTQYF

J gene: TRBJ2-3
clone size: few
V gene: TRBV20-1
CDR3 protein: CSARLAGGQNTQYF

J gene: TRBJ2-7
clone size: many
V gene: TRBV7-9
CDR3 protein: CASSSRQGFEQYF

J gene: TRBJ2-3
clone size: .
V gene: TRBV20-1
CDR3 protein: CRARYHLAGMADTQYF

J gene: TRBJ1-6
clone size: few
V gene: TRBV27
CDR3 protein: CASSWGRQANNSPLHF

J gene: TRBJ2-5
clone size: .
V gene: TRBV18
CDR3 protein: CASSPGADNLQETQYF

J gene: TRBJ2-5
clone size: .
V gene: TRBV7-9
CDR3 protein: CAIEGTSGQETQYF

J gene: TRBJ2-1
clone size: .
V gene: TRBV10-3
CDR3 protein: CAITIQGVYNEQFF

J gene: TRBJ2-1
clone size: .
V gene: TRBV29-1
CDR3 protein: CSAGRLGGEYNEQFF